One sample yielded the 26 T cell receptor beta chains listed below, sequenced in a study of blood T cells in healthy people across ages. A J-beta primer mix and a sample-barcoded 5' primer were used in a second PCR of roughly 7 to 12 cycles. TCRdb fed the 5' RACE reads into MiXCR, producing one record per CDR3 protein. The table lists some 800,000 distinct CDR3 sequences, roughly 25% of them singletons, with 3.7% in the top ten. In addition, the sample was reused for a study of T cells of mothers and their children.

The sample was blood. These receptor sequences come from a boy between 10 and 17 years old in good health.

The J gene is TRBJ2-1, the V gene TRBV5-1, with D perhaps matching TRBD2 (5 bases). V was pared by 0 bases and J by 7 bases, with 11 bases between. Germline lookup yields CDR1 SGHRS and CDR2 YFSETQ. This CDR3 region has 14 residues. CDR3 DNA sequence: TGCGCCAGCAGCTTGGGGGAGCCTGTAAATGAGCAGTTCTTC. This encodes CASSLGEPVNEQFF.

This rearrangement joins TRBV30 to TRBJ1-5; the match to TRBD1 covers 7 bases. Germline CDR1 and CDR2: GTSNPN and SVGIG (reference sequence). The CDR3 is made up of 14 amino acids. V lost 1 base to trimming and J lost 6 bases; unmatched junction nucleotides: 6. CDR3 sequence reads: CAWSAGQAGQPQHF. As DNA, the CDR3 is TGTGCCTGGAGTGCAGGACAGGCGGGTCAGCCCCAGCATTTT.

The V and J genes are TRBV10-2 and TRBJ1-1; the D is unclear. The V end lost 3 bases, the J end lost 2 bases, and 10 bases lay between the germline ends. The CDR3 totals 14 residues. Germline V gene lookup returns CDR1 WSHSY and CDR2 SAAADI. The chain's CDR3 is CASSDFDLNTEAFF. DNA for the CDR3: TGCGCCAGCAGTGATTTCGATCTAAACACTGAAGCTTTCTTT.

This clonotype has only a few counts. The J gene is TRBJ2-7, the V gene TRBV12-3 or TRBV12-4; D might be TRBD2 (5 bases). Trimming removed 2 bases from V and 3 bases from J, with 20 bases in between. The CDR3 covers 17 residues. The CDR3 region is CASSLNPPGLRLYEQYF. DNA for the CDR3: TGTGCCAGCAGTTTAAACCCTCCTGGACTGAGACTCTACGAGCAGTACTTC.

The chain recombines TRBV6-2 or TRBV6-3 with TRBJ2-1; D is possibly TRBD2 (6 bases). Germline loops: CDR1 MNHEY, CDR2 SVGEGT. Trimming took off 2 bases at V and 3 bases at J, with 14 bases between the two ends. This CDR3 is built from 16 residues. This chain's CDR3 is CASSYPMGGLYNEQFF. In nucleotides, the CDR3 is TGTGCCAGCAGTTACCCGATGGGGGGTCTCTACAATGAGCAGTTCTTC.

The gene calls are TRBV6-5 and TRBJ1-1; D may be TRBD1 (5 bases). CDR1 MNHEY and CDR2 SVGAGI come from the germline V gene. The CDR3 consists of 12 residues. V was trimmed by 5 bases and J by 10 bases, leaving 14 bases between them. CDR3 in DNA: TGTGCCAGCAGTCCGCCCGGGGGTGCAGCTTTCTTT. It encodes CASSPPGGAAFF.

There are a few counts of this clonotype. The CDR3 here is CASSLAWQATDTQYF. For the CDR3, the DNA is TGTGCCAGCAGCTTGGCCTGGCAGGCCACAGATACGCAGTATTTT. This chain links TRBV5-5 with TRBJ2-3; unclear D gene. Germline CDR1 reads SGHKS; CDR2 reads YYEKEE (reference sequence). This CDR3 is built from 15 residues. The V end lost 0 bases, the J end lost 2 bases, and 10 bases lay between the germline ends.

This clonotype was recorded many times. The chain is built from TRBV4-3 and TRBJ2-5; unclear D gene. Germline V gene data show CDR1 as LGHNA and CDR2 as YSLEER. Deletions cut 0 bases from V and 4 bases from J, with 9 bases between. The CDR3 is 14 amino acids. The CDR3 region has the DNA TGCGCCAGCAGCCAAGACTCCGGACGAGAGACCCAGTACTTC. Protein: CASSQDSGRETQYF.

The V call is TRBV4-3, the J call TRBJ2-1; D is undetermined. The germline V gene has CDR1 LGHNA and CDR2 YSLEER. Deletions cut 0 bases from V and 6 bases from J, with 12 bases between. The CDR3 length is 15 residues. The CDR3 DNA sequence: TGCGCCAGCAGCCAAGATCGGAGTAGTAGCAATGAGCAGTTCTTC. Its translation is CASSQDRSSSNEQFF.

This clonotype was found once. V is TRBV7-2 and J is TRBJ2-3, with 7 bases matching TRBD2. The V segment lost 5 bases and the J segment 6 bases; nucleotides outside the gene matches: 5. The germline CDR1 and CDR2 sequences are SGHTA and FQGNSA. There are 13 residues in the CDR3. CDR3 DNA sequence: TGTGCCAGCAGCACATTAGCGGGTGATACGCAGTATTTT. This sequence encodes CASSTLAGDTQYF.

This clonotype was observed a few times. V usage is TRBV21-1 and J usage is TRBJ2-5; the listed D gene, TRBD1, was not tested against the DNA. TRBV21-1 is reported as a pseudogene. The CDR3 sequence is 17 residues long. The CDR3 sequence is CASSRRWDGRCGETQYF. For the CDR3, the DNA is TGTGCCAGCAGCAGGAGATGGGACGGACGGTGTGGAGAGACCCAGTACTTC.

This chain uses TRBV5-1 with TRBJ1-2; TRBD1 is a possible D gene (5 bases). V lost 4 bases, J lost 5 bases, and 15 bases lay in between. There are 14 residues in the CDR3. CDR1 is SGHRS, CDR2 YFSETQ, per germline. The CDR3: CASSRGTQLYGYTF. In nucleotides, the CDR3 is TGCGCCAGCAGCCGTGGGACCCAGCTGTATGGCTACACCTTC.

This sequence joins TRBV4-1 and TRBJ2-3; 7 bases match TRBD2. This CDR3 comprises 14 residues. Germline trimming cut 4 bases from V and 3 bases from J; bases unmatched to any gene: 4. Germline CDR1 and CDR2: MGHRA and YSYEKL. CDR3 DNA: TGCGCCAGCAGCCCTTACGGGGGGACAGATACGCAGTATTTT. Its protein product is CASSPYGGTDTQYF.

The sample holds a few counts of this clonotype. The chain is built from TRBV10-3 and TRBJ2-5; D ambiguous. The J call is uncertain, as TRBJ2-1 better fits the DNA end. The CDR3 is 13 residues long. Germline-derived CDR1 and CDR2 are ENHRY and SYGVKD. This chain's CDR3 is CAISVTANNEQFF. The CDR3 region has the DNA TGTGCCATCAGTGTAACAGCCAACAATGAGCAGTTCTTC.

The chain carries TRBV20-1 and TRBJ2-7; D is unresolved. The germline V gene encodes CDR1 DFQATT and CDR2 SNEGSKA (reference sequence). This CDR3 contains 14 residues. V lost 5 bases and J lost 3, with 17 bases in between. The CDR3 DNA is TGCAGTGCTCATCCTTCGGCTGGATACTACGAGCAGTACTTC. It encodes CSAHPSAGYYEQYF.

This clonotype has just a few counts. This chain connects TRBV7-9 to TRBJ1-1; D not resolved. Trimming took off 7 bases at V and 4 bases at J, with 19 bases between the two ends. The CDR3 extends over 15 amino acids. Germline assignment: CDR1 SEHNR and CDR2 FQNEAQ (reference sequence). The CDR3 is CASKKGEGHRTEAFF. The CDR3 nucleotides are TGTGCCAGCAAAAAAGGAGAAGGTCATCGCACTGAAGCTTTCTTT.

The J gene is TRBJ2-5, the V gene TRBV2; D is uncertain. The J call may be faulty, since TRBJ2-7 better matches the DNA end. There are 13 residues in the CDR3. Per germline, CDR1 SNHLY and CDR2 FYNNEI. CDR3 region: CASKEGPSYEQYF. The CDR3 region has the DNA TGTGCTTCCAAAGAAGGGCCATCCTACGAGCAGTACTTC.

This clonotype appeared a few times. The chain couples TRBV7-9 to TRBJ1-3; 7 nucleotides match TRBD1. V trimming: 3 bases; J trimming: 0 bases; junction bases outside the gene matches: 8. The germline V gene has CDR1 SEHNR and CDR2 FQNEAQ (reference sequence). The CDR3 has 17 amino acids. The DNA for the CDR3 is TGTGCCAGCAGCTTTCTCAACCGGGACAGCTCTGGAAACACCATATATTTT. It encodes CASSFLNRDSSGNTIYF.

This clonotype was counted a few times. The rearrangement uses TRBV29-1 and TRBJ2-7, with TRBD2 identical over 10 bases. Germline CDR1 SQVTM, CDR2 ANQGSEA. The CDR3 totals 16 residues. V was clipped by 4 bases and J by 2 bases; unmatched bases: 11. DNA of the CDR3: TGCAGCGTTGTTTCCGAAACTAGCGGGGATACCTACGAGCAGTACTTC. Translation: CSVVSETSGDTYEQYF.

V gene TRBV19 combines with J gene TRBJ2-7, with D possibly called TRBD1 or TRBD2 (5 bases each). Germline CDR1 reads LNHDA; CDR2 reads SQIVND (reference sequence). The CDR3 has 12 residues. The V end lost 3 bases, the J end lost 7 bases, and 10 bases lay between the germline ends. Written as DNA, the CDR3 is TGTGCCAGTAGTATTGGGGGAGTGGAGCAGTACTTC. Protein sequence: CASSIGGVEQYF.

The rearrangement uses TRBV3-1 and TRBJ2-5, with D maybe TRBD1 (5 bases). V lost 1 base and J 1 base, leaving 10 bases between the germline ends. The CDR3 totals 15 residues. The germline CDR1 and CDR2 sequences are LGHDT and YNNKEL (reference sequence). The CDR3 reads CASSQGSGRQETQYF. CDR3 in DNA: TGTGCCAGCAGCCAAGGGTCAGGGCGCCAAGAGACCCAGTACTTC.

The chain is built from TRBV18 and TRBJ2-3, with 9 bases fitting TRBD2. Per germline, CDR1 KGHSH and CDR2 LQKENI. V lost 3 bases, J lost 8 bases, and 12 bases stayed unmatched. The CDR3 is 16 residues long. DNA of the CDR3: TGTGCCAGCTCACCGGCGACTAGCGGTGGTCGGGTTACGCAGTATTTT. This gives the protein CASSPATSGGRVTQYF.

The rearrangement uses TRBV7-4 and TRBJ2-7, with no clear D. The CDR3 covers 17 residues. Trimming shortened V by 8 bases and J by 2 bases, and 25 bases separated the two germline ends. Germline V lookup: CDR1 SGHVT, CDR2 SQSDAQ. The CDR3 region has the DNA TGTGCCAGCCCCTCAAGGGCAGACCATCTTTCAACCTACGAGCAGTACTTC. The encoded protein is CASPSRADHLSTYEQYF. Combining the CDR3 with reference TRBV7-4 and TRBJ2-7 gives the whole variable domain GAGVSQSPRYKVAKRGRDVALRCDSISGHVTLYWYRQTLGQGSEVLTYSQSDAQRDKSGRPSGRFSAERPERSVSTLKIQRTEQGDSAVYLCASPSRADHLSTYEQYFGPGTRLTVT.

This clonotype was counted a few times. The chain's CDR3 is CASREQGNTEAFF. The CDR3, as DNA: TGCGCCAGCAGGGAACAGGGGAACACTGAAGCTTTCTTT. The V and J genes are TRBV5-1 and TRBJ1-1; perhaps TRBD1 as D (6 bases). From germline, CDR1 is SGHRS and CDR2 YFSETQ. Trimming cost V 5 bases and J 1 base, with 9 bases left between them. This CDR3 has 13 amino acids. The full variable domain, with the rest looked up from reference TRBV5-1 and TRBJ1-1, is KAGVTQTPRYLIKTRGQQVTLSCSPISGHRSVSWYQQTPGQGLQFLFEYFSETQRNKGNFPGRFSGRQFSNSRSEMNVSTLELGDSALYLCASREQGNTEAFFGQGTRLTVV.

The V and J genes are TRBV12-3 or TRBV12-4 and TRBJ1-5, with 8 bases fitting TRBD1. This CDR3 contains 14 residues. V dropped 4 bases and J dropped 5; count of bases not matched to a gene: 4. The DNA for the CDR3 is TGTGCCAGCAGTTCCCTACAGGGGGATCAGCCCCAGCATTTT. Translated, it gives CASSSLQGDQPQHF.

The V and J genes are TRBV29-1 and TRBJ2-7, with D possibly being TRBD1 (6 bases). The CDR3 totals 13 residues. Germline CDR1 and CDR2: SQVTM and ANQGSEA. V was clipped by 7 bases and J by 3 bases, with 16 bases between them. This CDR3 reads CSASGTSNYEQYF. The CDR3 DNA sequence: TGCAGCGCCTCCGGGACATCGAACTACGAGCAGTACTTC.